The 4 T cell receptor beta chains below all came from one sample that was sequenced in a study of blood T cell repertoires in COVID-19. Repertoires were generated with immunoSEQ multiplex PCR, while TCRdb's copy carries only in-frame clones and drops some. The repertoire consists of about 300,000 clones, with over 75% occurring once and the leading ten covering over 3.5%. The sample was PBMCs or T cells enriched from blood (not recorded which). These receptor sequences come from a man aged 25-40 years who had recovered from COVID-19.

Here the CDR3 DNA reads TGTGCCAGCCGAAGGGAGGGGGTTGGGAACACTGAAGCTTTCTTT. As protein: CASRREGVGNTEAFF. V usage is TRBV2 and J usage is TRBJ1-1; a possible D gene is TRBD1 (6 bases). Per germline, CDR1 SNHLY and CDR2 FYNNEI. The CDR3 is made up of 15 amino acids. V was clipped by 8 bases and J by 1 base, with 17 bases between them. Combining the CDR3 with reference TRBV2 and TRBJ1-1 gives the whole variable domain EPEVTQTPSHQVTQMGQEVILRCVPISNHLYFYWYRQILGQKVEFLVSFYNNEISEKSEIFDDQFSVERPDGSNFTLKIRSTKLEDSAMYFCASRREGVGNTEAFFGQGTRLTVV.

The chain recombines TRBV7-2 with TRBJ2-7, with D perhaps TRBD2 (7 bases). Trimming cost V 4 bases and J 0 bases, with 13 bases left between them. The germline gives CDR1 SGHTA, CDR2 FQGNSA. The CDR3 totals 15 residues. The CDR3 nucleotides are TGTGCCAGCAGCTGGGGGGGCGGAAGCTCCTACGAGCAGTACTTC. Translating gives CASSWGGGSSYEQYF. The whole variable domain, remainder taken from reference TRBV7-2 and TRBJ2-7, is GAGVSQSPSNKVTEKGKDVELRCDPISGHTALYWYRQSLGQGLEFLIYFQGNSAPDKSGLPSDRFSAERTGGSVSTLTIQRTQQEDSAVYLCASSWGGGSSYEQYFGPGTRLTVT.

The CDR3 region has the DNA TGCAGCGTGCAGGGGTCTGGAAACACCATATATTTT. The encoded protein is CSVQGSGNTIYF. This sequence joins TRBV29-1 and TRBJ1-3; D is possibly TRBD1 (6 bases). V was pared by 6 bases and J by 1 base, with 7 bases between. The CDR3 covers 12 residues. Germline CDR1 SQVTM, CDR2 ANQGSEA.

This rearrangement joins TRBV19 to TRBJ2-7, with D possibly matching TRBD1 (5 bases). CDR1 is LNHDA and CDR2 is SQIVND in the germline V gene (reference sequence). The CDR3 runs 13 residues. Trimming cost V 5 bases and J 3 bases, with 11 bases left between them. The CDR3 region is CASSQSGFYEQYF. The CDR3 nucleotides are TGTGCCAGTAGTCAATCAGGGTTCTACGAGCAGTACTTC.